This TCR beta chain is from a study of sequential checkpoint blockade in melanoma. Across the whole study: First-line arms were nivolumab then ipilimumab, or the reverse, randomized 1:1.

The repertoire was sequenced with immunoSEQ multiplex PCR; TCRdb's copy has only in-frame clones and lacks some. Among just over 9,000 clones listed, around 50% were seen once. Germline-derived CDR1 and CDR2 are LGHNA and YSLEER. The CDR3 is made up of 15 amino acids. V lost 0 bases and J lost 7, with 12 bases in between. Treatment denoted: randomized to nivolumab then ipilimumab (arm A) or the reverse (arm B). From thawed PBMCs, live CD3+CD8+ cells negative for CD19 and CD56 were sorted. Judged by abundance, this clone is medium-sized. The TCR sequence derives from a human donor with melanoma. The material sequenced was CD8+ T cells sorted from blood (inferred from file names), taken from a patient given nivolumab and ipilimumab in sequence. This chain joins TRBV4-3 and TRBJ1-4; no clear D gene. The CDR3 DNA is TGCGCCAGCAGCCAAGATTCTCTGACGGGTGAAAAACTGTTTTTT. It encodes CASSQDSLTGEKLFF.